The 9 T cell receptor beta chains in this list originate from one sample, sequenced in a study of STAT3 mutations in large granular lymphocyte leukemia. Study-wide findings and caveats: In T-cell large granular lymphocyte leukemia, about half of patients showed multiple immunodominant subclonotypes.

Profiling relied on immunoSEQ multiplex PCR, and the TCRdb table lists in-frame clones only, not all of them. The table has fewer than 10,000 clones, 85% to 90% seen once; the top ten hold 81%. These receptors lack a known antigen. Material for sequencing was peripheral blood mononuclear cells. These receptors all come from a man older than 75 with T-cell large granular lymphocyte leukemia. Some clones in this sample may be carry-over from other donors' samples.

The CDR3 coding sequence is TGTGCCAGCAGCTTAACAGGCCCAGAGGGTTTGAACACTGAAGCTTTCTTT. Protein: CASSLTGPEGLNTEAFF. The J gene is TRBJ1-1, the V gene TRBV7-3; no clear D gene. Per the germline V gene, CDR1 is SGHTA and CDR2 is FQGTGA. The ends were cut back, 0 bases at V and 0 bases at J, with 14 bases in the middle. There are 17 residues in the CDR3.

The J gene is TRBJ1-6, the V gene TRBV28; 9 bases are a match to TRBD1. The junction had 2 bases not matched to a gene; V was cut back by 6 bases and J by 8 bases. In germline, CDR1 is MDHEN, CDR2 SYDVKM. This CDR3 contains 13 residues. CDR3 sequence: CASRDRGYSPLHF. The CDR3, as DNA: TGTGCCAGCAGGGACAGGGGATATTCACCCCTCCACTTT.

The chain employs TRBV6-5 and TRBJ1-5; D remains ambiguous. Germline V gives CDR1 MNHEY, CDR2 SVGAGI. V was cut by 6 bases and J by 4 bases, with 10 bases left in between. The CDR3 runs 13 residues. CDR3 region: CASSLQANQPQHF. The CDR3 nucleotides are TGTGCCAGCAGCCTACAAGCGAATCAGCCCCAGCATTTT.

The CDR3 loop is CASSPLRTGDGYTF. The CDR3 bases are TGTGCCAGCTCACCACTTAGGACAGGGGATGGCTACACCTTC. This rearrangement joins TRBV18 to TRBJ1-2; 9 bases fit TRBD1. This CDR3 spans 14 amino acids. The V and J ends lost 1 base and 6 bases, in that order; junction bases with no gene match: 3. Germline values: CDR1 KGHSH, CDR2 LQKENI.

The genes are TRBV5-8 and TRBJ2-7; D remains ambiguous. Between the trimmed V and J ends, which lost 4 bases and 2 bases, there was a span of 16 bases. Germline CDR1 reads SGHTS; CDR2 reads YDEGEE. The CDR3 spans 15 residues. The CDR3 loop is CASSTDQTFPYEQYF. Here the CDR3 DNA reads TGTGCCAGCAGCACGGACCAAACGTTCCCCTACGAGCAGTACTTC. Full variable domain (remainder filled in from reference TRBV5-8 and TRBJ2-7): EAGVTQSPTHLIKTRGQQATLRCSPISGHTSVYWYQQALGLGLQFLLWYDEGEERNRGNFPPRFSGRQFPNYSSELNVNALELEDSALYLCASSTDQTFPYEQYFGPGTRLTVT.

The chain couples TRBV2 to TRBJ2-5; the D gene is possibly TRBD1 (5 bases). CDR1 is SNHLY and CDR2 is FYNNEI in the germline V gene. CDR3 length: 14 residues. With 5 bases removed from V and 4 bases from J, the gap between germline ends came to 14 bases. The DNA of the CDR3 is TGTGCCAGCAGTTCCAGGGTAGGCGCAGAGACCCAGTACTTC. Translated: CASSSRVGAETQYF.

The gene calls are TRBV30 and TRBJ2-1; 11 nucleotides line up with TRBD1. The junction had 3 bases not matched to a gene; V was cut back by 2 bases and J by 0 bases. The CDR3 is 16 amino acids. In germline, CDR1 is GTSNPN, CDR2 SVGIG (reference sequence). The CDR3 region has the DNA TGTGCCTGGAGTATGGGACAGGGGGGCTCCTACAATGAGCAGTTCTTC. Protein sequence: CAWSMGQGGSYNEQFF. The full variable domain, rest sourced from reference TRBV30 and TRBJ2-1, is SQTIHQWPATLVQPVGSPLSLECTVEGTSNPNLYWYRQAAGRGLQLLFYSVGIGQISSEVPQNLSASRPQDRQFILSSKKLLLSDSGFYLCAWSMGQGGSYNEQFFGPGTRLTVL.

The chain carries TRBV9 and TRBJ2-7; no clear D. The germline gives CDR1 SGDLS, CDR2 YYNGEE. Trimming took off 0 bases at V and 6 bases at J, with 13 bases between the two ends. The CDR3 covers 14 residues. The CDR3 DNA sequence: TGTGCCAGCAGCGTAGATGGTGCGAGCTCCGAGCAGTACTTC. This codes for CASSVDGASSEQYF.

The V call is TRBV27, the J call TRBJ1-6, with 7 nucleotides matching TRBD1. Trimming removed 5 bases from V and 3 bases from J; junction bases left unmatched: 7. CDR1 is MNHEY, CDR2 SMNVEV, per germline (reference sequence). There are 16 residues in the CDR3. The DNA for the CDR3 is TGTGCCAGCAGTCACGACAGGGCCCTCTATAATTCACCCCTCCACTTT. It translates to CASSHDRALYNSPLHF.